The source of this TCR beta chain is a study of cytomegalovirus exposure and HLA in healthy donors. Primers for the PCR totalled 60 Vbeta and 13 Jbeta. This table comes from immunoSEQ multiplex PCR, and its TCRdb copy is limited to in-frame clones, with some not included. Found here are about 120,000 clones, roughly 70% of them singletons; the top ten hold roughly 3%. The TCR was taken from a woman aged 40 to 55 in good health and CMV-seropositive. Sequencing used PBMCs.

The CDR3 sequence is CASSYGRREAWDEQFF. CDR3 nucleotides: TGTGCCAGCAGTTACGGTAGGAGGGAAGCTTGGGATGAGCAGTTCTTC. The rearrangement uses TRBV6-5 and TRBJ2-1; D perhaps matches TRBD2 (6 bases). The CDR3 is 16 amino acids. The V end lost 2 bases, the J end lost 8 bases, and 19 bases lay between the germline ends. Germline values: CDR1 MNHEY, CDR2 SVGAGI.